These 5 T cell receptor beta chains were sequenced from one sample in a study of a mutant IDH1 vaccine in newly diagnosed glioma. Assay used: immunoSEQ multiplex PCR; TCRdb lists only in-frame clones, some missing. The table records 75,000 to 100,000 clones, 70% to 90% of them present only once. The time point was: baseline, week 1 (first vaccination visit). The treatment denotes: pre-vaccination baseline after standard-of-care therapy. The source was PBMCs, collected from a glioma patient treated with radiotherapy, temozolomide or both. The receptors stem from a woman aged 50 to 60 with glioma.

The V gene is TRBV2, the J gene TRBJ2-1; tentative D call: TRBD2 (6 bases). Germline lookup yields CDR1 SNHLY and CDR2 FYNNEI. Trimming took 8 bases from V and 0 from J, leaving 14 bases between them. CDR3 length: 15 residues. This CDR3 is CASYTGLSSYNEQFF. CDR3 coding DNA: TGTGCCAGCTATACGGGACTCAGCTCCTACAATGAGCAGTTCTTC.

V gene TRBV13 combines with J gene TRBJ2-1; 8 bases align to TRBD2. Germline lookup yields CDR1 PRHDT and CDR2 FYEKMQ (reference sequence). J lost 6 bases, V lost 1 base, and 8 bases had no gene match. The CDR3 contains 16 residues. The CDR3 DNA reads as TGTGCCAGCAGCTTAGAGGCAGTAGCGGGAAGCAATGAGCAGTTCTTC. Protein sequence: CASSLEAVAGSNEQFF. The whole variable domain, filled in from reference TRBV13 and TRBJ2-1, reads AAGVIQSPRHLIKEKRETATLKCYPIPRHDTVYWYQQGPGQDPQFLISFYEKMQSDKGSIPDRFSAQQFSDYHSELNMSSLELGDSALYFCASSLEAVAGSNEQFFGPGTRLTVL.

This clone was detected only a few times. The chain uses TRBV5-1 and TRBJ2-1, with D possibly matching TRBD2 (6 bases). Trimming took 1 base from V and 2 from J, leaving 13 bases between them. Per the germline V gene, CDR1 is SGHRS and CDR2 is YFSETQ. This CDR3 is built from 16 residues. The CDR3 region is CASSLYGTRTYNEQFF. CDR3 nucleotide sequence: TGCGCCAGCAGCTTGTATGGGACTCGAACCTACAATGAGCAGTTCTTC.

The J gene is TRBJ1-2, the V gene TRBV27; D remains ambiguous. CDR1 and CDR2 from the germline V gene are MNHEY and SMNVEV (reference sequence). There are 16 residues in the CDR3. V lost 5 bases and J 1 base, leaving 17 bases between the germline ends. The CDR3: CASSPSDGPVNYGYTF. CDR3 DNA: TGTGCCAGCAGTCCCTCGGACGGACCTGTTAACTATGGCTACACCTTC.

The chain carries TRBV4-1 and TRBJ1-2, with D perhaps matching TRBD1 (5 bases). The CDR3 has 13 amino acids. The V end lost 0 bases, the J end lost 9 bases, and 11 bases lay between the germline ends. Per the germline V gene, CDR1 is MGHRA and CDR2 is YSYEKL. The CDR3: CASSQDRRGRYTF. The CDR3 coding sequence is TGCGCCAGCAGCCAAGATCGGAGGGGACGCTACACCTTC.